Listed below are T cell receptor beta chains from one sample, sequenced in a study of cytomegalovirus exposure and HLA in healthy donors. The table came from immunoSEQ multiplex PCR; TCRdb's copy has only in-frame clones and leaves some out. The sample lists fewer than 250,000 clones; more than 75% were seen once. The sample consisted of PBMCs. Every receptor here comes from a human donor in good health. CDR3s include the opening cysteine and the closing phenylalanine or tryptophan. D genes are given only for firm matches. The size entry is marked missing in some rows and otherwise reads once, few, many or a size class.

j_call | d_call | v_call | cdr3_length | clone_size | cdr3_nt | cdr3_aa
TRBJ2-5 | TRBD1 | TRBV2 | 14 | few | TGTGCCAGCGGCCGGGACAGACAACAAGAGACCCAGTACTTC | CASGRDRQQETQYF
TRBJ1-4 | TRBD1 | TRBV5-1 | 15 | . | TGCGCCAGCAGCTCCAGGACAGGGTTTAATGAAAAACTGTTTTTT | CASSSRTGFNEKLFF
TRBJ1-4 | TRBD1 | TRBV7-9 | 14 | . | TGTGCCAGCAGCTTGGACAGGGGTAATGAAAAACTGTTTTTT | CASSLDRGNEKLFF
TRBJ2-3 | . | TRBV15 | 17 | once | TGTGCCACCAGCTTAGCGAGACCGAGACCTAGCACAGATACGCAGTATTTT | CATSLARPRPSTDTQYF
TRBJ1-5 | TRBD1 | TRBV27 | 15 | . | TGTGCCAGCAGTTTGACAGGGGGTGCGGACCAGCCCCAGCATTTT | CASSLTGGADQPQHF
TRBJ2-7 | TRBD1 | TRBV4-1 | 15 | . | TGCGCCAGCAGCCAAGAGGGGACAGCTACCTACGAGCAGTACTTC | CASSQEGTATYEQYF
TRBJ2-3 | TRBD1 | TRBV29-1 | 17 | . | TGCAGCGTTGAAGTGCCCATCACCCAGGGGGGCACAGATACGCAGTATTTT | CSVEVPITQGGTDTQYF
TRBJ2-3 | . | TRBV7-2 | 17 | . | TGTGCCAGCAGCTTAGGGAGGGGTACGGTTCGCACAGATACGCAGTATTTT | CASSLGRGTVRTDTQYF
TRBJ2-7 | . | TRBV19 | 14 | . | TGTGCCAGTAGTATACGTGGGGCCTACTACGAGCAGTACTTC | CASSIRGAYYEQYF
TRBJ2-7 | . | TRBV19 | 17 | . | TGTGCCAGTAGTCCCATTTGGGTGTGGGGCAGCCCCTACGAGCAGTACTTC | CASSPIWVWGSPYEQYF
TRBJ2-1 | TRBD1 | TRBV9 | 15 | few | TGTGCCAGCAGCGTCACAGGGGGCTTCTACAATGAGCAGTTCTTC | CASSVTGGFYNEQFF
TRBJ2-3 | TRBD1 | TRBV7-8 | 13 | . | TGTGCCAGCAACGCAGGGGGCGGAGATACGCAGTATTTT | CASNAGGGDTQYF
TRBJ2-3 | TRBD2 | TRBV6-5 | 16 | . | TGTGCCAGCAGTTACTCGACCGGGAGGGGGGGAGATACGCAGTATTTT | CASSYSTGRGGDTQYF
TRBJ2-3 | TRBD2 | TRBV7-8 | 20 | . | TGTGCCAGCAGCTTAGTATTGCCGCTAGCGGTAGACACGGGGACAGATACGCAGTATTTT | CASSLVLPLAVDTGTDTQYF
TRBJ2-2 | . | TRBV9 | 13 | . | TGTGCCAGCAGCGTAGGAGACACCGGGGAGCTGTTTTTT | CASSVGDTGELFF
TRBJ1-3 | TRBD1 | TRBV28 | 14 | . | TGTGCCAGCAGCCCGGGGACAGGGAGAAACACCATATATTTT | CASSPGTGRNTIYF
TRBJ1-1 | . | TRBV5-1 | 13 | . | TGCGCCAGCAGCCCACAGGGAAGGACTGAAGCTTTCTTT | CASSPQGRTEAFF
TRBJ2-1 | . | TRBV7-9 | 16 | . | TGTGCCAGCAGCTTAGAGCCGTTGGAGCCCGAGGATGAGCAGTTCTTC | CASSLEPLEPEDEQFF
TRBJ2-7 | . | TRBV7-9 | 14 | . | TGTGCCAGCAGCTCTACTGGGGGCCTTTACGAGCAGTACTTC | CASSSTGGLYEQYF
TRBJ2-7 | TRBD1 | TRBV6-6 | 13 | . | TGTGCCAGCACCCCAGGGACAGGGCACGAGCAGTACTTC | CASTPGTGHEQYF
TRBJ2-7 | TRBD1 | TRBV7-2 | 14 | few | TGTGCCAGCAGTTTGGGACAGAGCTCCTACGAGCAGTACTTC | CASSLGQSSYEQYF
TRBJ2-5 | . | TRBV7-7 | 14 | . | TGTGCTAGCATCCCAAAACGGAGTCAAGAGACCCAGTACTTC | CASIPKRSQETQYF
TRBJ2-1 | . | TRBV27 | 13 | . | TGTGCCAGCAGTTTATCGAGGGGGGGTGAGCAGTTCTTC | CASSLSRGGEQFF
TRBJ2-7 | . | TRBV27 | 17 | . | TGTGCCAGCAGTCCCTATGTGCAGGCAGGGCAGCCTTACGAGCAGTACTTC | CASSPYVQAGQPYEQYF
TRBJ1-1 | . | TRBV27 | 14 | . | TGTGCCAGCAGTTTATTGGGGCCCGCTGCTGAAGCTTTCTTT | CASSLLGPAAEAFF
TRBJ2-7 | . | TRBV6-5 | 14 | . | TGTGCCAGCAGTTACGGCGGACACGGGTACGAGCAGTACTTC | CASSYGGHGYEQYF
TRBJ1-5 | . | TRBV30 | 12 | . | TGTGCCTGGAGTGTACTCGAGGGAAACCCTCATTTT | CAWSVLEGNPHF
TRBJ1-1 | . | TRBV27 | 11 | few | TGTGCCAGCAGTCGGGGGACCGAAGCTTTCTTT | CASSRGTEAFF
TRBJ2-7 | TRBD2 | TRBV5-8 | 15 | . | TGTGCCAGCAGCTGGGGACTAGCGAACTCCTACGAGCAGTACTTC | CASSWGLANSYEQYF
TRBJ1-5 | . | TRBV27 | 16 | . | TGTGCCAGCAGTTTATTGGGGGGGCGTTGGGATCAGCCCCAGCATTTT | CASSLLGGRWDQPQHF
TRBJ1-3 | TRBD1 | TRBV2 | 16 | . | TGTGCCAGCAGATCAGACAGGGGGTCCTCTGGAAACACCATATATTTT | CASRSDRGSSGNTIYF
TRBJ2-7 | TRBD1 | TRBV6-1 | 14 | . | TGTGCCAGCAGTGGACGGACAGGGGTCTACGAGCAGTACTTC | CASSGRTGVYEQYF
TRBJ2-5 | TRBD2 | TRBV28 | 15 | once | TGTGCCAGCAGTTTAAGTCCGGGAGGACAAGAGACCCAGTACTTC | CASSLSPGGQETQYF
TRBJ2-7 | TRBD2 | TRBV18 | 14 | . | TGTGCCAGCTCACCTCTAGCGGGGTCGGCCGAGCAGTACTTC | CASSPLAGSAEQYF
TRBJ1-5 | . | TRBV20-1 | 11 | . | TGCAGTGCTGGGTTGGGGGCGCCCCAGCATTTT | CSAGLGAPQHF
TRBJ2-3 | . | TRBV19 | 17 | . | TGTGCCAGTAGTATAGCCCACGGGGGAGGCCGGGGAGATACGCAGTATTTT | CASSIAHGGGRGDTQYF
TRBJ2-3 | TRBD1 | TRBV10-3 | 17 | once | TGTGCCATCAGTGGGAGACAGGGCAGGGAAAGCACAGATACGCAGTATTTT | CAISGRQGRESTDTQYF
TRBJ2-5 | TRBD1 | TRBV25-1 | 15 | . | TGTGCCAGCAGTGGGGGGACAGGGGGCAGAGAGACCCAGTACTTC | CASSGGTGGRETQYF
TRBJ1-2 | TRBD1 | TRBV2 | 13 | few | TGTGCCAGACTCAGGGGGCCAAACTATGGCTACACCTTC | CARLRGPNYGYTF
TRBJ1-1 | . | TRBV29-1 | 15 | . | TGCAGCGCCGAACGGCACGGCCAGGGGAGGGCTGAAGCTTTCTTT | CSAERHGQGRAEAFF
TRBJ2-7 | TRBD2 | TRBV6-5 | 12 | . | TGTGCCAGCAGTTCTCTAGCGGCGGCGCAGTACTTC | CASSSLAAAQYF
TRBJ2-1 | TRBD1 | TRBV7-6 | 14 | . | TGTGCCAGCAGCCCGGTGACAGGGGGCAATGAGCAGTTCTTC | CASSPVTGGNEQFF
TRBJ2-5 | . | TRBV6-5 | 14 | . | TGTGCCAGCACCAGATTGGCGGGACAAGAGACCCAGTACTTC | CASTRLAGQETQYF
TRBJ2-1 | . | TRBV27 | 17 | . | TGTGCCAGCAGCACCCCTCTTAGAGGGAGGCCCTACAATGAGCAGTTCTTC | CASSTPLRGRPYNEQFF
TRBJ2-3 | TRBD2 | TRBV5-1 | 15 | . | TGCGCCAGCAGCGGAGCGGGGGGTCGTACAGATACGCAGTATTTT | CASSGAGGRTDTQYF
TRBJ2-1 | . | TRBV4-3 | 15 | few | TGCGCCAGCAGCCAAGAGTGGCCGCCTTACAATGAGCAGTTCTTC | CASSQEWPPYNEQFF
TRBJ1-3 | . | TRBV15 | 13 | . | TGTGCCACCAGCAGCTCCTCTGGAAACACCATATATTTT | CATSSSSGNTIYF
TRBJ2-6 | TRBD1 | TRBV7-9 | 15 | . | TGTTCCAGCAGCTCGACAGGGGACGGGGCCAACGTCCTGACTTTC | CSSSSTGDGANVLTF
TRBJ1-2 | . | TRBV19 | 13 | . | TGTGCCAGTAGTATCCCCCCCAGCAGGGGCTACACCTTC | CASSIPPSRGYTF
TRBJ2-1 | TRBD2 | TRBV7-2 | 19 | . | TGTGCCAGCAGCTTAAAAGGGACTAGCGGGAGGAGCTCCTACAATGAGCAGTTCTTC | CASSLKGTSGRSSYNEQFF
TRBJ2-7 | TRBD1 | TRBV18 | 16 | . | TGTGCCAGCTCACTAAGAACGGGACAGGGGGCGTACGAGCAGTACTTC | CASSLRTGQGAYEQYF
TRBJ2-5 | TRBD2 | TRBV15 | 16 | . | TGTGCCACCAGCAGATCAACCTCGGGAGGACAAGAGACCCAGTACTTC | CATSRSTSGGQETQYF
TRBJ2-5 | TRBD2 | TRBV10-1 | 16 | . | TGCGCCAGCAGTGATTTGGTAGCGGGAAGTCAAGAGACCCAGTACTTC | CASSDLVAGSQETQYF